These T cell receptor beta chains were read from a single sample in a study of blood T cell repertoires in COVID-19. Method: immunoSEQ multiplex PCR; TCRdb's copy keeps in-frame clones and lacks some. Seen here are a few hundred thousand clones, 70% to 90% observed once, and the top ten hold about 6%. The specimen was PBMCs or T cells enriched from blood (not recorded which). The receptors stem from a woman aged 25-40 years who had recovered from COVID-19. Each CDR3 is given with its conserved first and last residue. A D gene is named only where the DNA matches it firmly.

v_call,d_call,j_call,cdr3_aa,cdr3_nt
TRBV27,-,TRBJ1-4,CASSLYWGGEKLFF,TGTGCCAGCAGTTTATATTGGGGAGGGGAAAAACTGTTTTTT
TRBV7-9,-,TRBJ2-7,CASSLAAGKSAYEQYF,TGTGCCAGCAGCTTAGCGGCGGGGAAAAGCGCCTACGAGCAGTACTTC
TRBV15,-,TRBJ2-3,CATSRDVAGGITDTQYF,TGTGCCACCAGCAGAGATGTCGCTGGCGGTATCACAGATACGCAGTATTTT
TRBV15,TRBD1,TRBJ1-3,CATSSGQGAVVSGNTIYF,TGTGCCACCAGCAGCGGACAGGGGGCTGTGGTGTCTGGAAACACCATATATTTT
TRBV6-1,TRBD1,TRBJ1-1,CASNDPGQGLGAEAFF,TGTGCCAGCAATGACCCGGGACAGGGGCTTGGGGCTGAAGCTTTCTTT
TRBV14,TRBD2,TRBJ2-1,CASSLGRLAGGQSSYNEQFF,TGTGCCAGCAGCCTCGGACGACTAGCGGGGGGGCAGTCCTCCTACAATGAGCAGTTCTTC
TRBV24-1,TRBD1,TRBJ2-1,CATSDSGTVDNEQFF,TGTGCCACCAGTGATTCAGGGACAGTTGACAATGAGCAGTTCTTC
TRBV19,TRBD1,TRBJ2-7,CASSTHTGQGYEQYF,TGTGCCAGTAGTACCCACACCGGACAGGGCTACGAGCAGTACTTC
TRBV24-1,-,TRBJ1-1,CATSDRMNTEAFF,TGTGCCACGAGTGACAGGATGAACACTGAAGCTTTCTTT
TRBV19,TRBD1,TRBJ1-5,CASSRLLGGINSNQPQHF,TGTGCCAGTAGCCGCCTATTAGGGGGCATAAATAGCAATCAGCCCCAGCATTTT
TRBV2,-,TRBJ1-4,CAGGGINEKLFF,TGTGCCGGCGGAGGTATTAATGAAAAACTGTTTTTT
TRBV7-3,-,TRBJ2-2,CASSLNAGNTGELFF,TGTGCCAGCAGCTTAAATGCCGGGAACACCGGGGAGCTGTTTTTT
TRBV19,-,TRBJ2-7,CASSIGTLNEQYF,TGTGCCAGTAGTATAGGGACACTTAACGAGCAGTACTTC